Below are 3 T cell receptor beta chains sequenced from a single sample in a study of shared clonotypes between healthy human individuals. Naive CD8 populations comprised CD45RO-negative cells positively selected for CCR7, excluding terminally differentiated effector memory CD45RA+ cells. Clones were sequenced by immunoSEQ multiplex PCR, and TCRdb holds only the in-frame ones, with some missing. The sample includes around 1,900,000 clones, just over 90% of them seen just once. Sequenced: naive CD8+ T cells from PBMCs. These receptors were collected from a man aged 18-30 years in good health. Some clones in this sample may be carry-over from other donors' samples.

The chain uses TRBV7-9 and TRBJ2-1, with 8 bases fitting TRBD1. Germline trimming cut 6 bases from V and 6 bases from J; bases unmatched to any gene: 10. The germline V gene has CDR1 SEHNR and CDR2 FQNEAQ (reference sequence). This CDR3 region has 15 residues. The CDR3 loop is CASRKTGVDSNEQFF. The CDR3 nucleotides read TGTGCCAGCAGAAAGACAGGGGTTGATTCCAATGAGCAGTTCTTC.

V and J are TRBV27 and TRBJ2-5; D is unresolved. CDR1 is MNHEY and CDR2 is SMNVEV in the germline V gene (reference sequence). CDR3 size: 11 residues. Trimming took 9 bases from V and 3 from J, leaving 8 bases between them. In nucleotides, the CDR3 is TGTGCCAGGACCATTGAAGAGACCCAGTACTTC. Translating it yields CARTIEETQYF.

The chain is built from TRBV30 and TRBJ2-7; D tentatively fits TRBD1 or TRBD2 (5 bases each). The germline V gene encodes CDR1 GTSNPN and CDR2 SVGIG (reference sequence). V lost 1 base and J 3 bases, leaving 19 bases between the germline ends. The CDR3 extends over 16 amino acids. The CDR3 reads CAWSAPFLGPLYEQYF. For the CDR3, the DNA is TGTGCCTGGAGTGCCCCATTCTTGGGACCTCTCTACGAGCAGTACTTC.